These 17 T cell receptor beta chains were all obtained from the same sample, sequenced in a study of shared clonotypes between healthy human individuals. Sequenced by immunoSEQ multiplex PCR; TCRdb stores in-frame clones only, minus some. Counted here are more than 500,000 clones, about 96% occurring once; the ten biggest clones make up 0.064%. Sequences were obtained from naive CD4+ T cells sorted from blood. Subset denoted: CD45RA+ positively selected. These receptors all stem from a woman aged 25 to 45 in good health.

A single count supports this clone. The chain couples TRBV5-1 to TRBJ2-2, with TRBD2 as a possible D gene (6 bases). Germline CDR1 and CDR2: SGHRS and YFSETQ. This CDR3 comprises 18 residues. Trimming left V 1 base short and J 3 bases short, with 19 bases between. Here the CDR3 reads CASSLPKKGGQDTGELFF. The CDR3 nucleotides are TGCGCCAGCAGCTTGCCTAAAAAAGGAGGGCAGGACACCGGGGAGCTGTTTTTT. The full variable domain, rest sourced from reference TRBV5-1 and TRBJ2-2, is KAGVTQTPRYLIKTRGQQVTLSCSPISGHRSVSWYQQTPGQGLQFLFEYFSETQRNKGNFPGRFSGRQFSNSRSEMNVSTLELGDSALYLCASSLPKKGGQDTGELFFGEGSRLTVL.

The V call is TRBV19, the J call TRBJ1-1; D possibly corresponds to TRBD1 (6 bases). The CDR3 totals 15 residues. Germline assignment: CDR1 LNHDA and CDR2 SQIVND (reference sequence). Trimming shortened V by 10 bases and J by 4 bases, and 22 bases separated the two germline ends. CDR3: CATGQRGTRATEAFF. CDR3 coding DNA: TGTGCCACCGGACAGCGAGGAACAAGGGCCACTGAAGCTTTCTTT.

This sequence joins TRBV10-3 and TRBJ2-7, with TRBD2 matching over 12 bases. The CDR3 is 18 amino acids. With V trimmed by 3 bases and J by 0 bases, 9 bases remained unmatched. CDR1 and CDR2 (germline): ENHRY, SYGVKD. The chain's CDR3 is CAISDPGLAGNPSYEQYF. CDR3 coding DNA: TGTGCCATCAGTGACCCCGGACTAGCGGGAAACCCCTCCTACGAGCAGTACTTC.

This chain joins TRBV5-6 and TRBJ2-7; no reliable D call. V lost 1 base, J lost 0 bases, and 8 bases lay in between. CDR3 length equals 14 residues. Germline V gene data show CDR1 as SGHDT and CDR2 as YYEEEE. The CDR3 DNA reads as TGTGCCAGCAGCTTGTTTCAGAGCTCCTACGAGCAGTACTTC. It is translated as CASSLFQSSYEQYF.

The rearrangement joins TRBV2 to TRBJ1-1, with D maybe TRBD1 (6 bases). Germline V gives CDR1 SNHLY, CDR2 FYNNEI. The V and J ends lost 6 bases and 5 bases respectively, with 16 bases between them. The CDR3 spans 14 residues. CDR3 loop: CASSTRGPRTEAFF. CDR3 in DNA: TGTGCCAGCAGCACCCGGGGGCCGCGGACTGAAGCTTTCTTT.

V is TRBV2 and J is TRBJ1-5; D is undetermined. Trimming took off 6 bases at V and 0 bases at J, with 6 bases between the two ends. Germline V gene sequence: CDR1 SNHLY, CDR2 FYNNEI. The CDR3 sequence is 13 residues long. The CDR3 is CASRQVSNQPQHF. The CDR3 nucleotides are TGTGCCAGCAGGCAGGTTAGCAATCAGCCCCAGCATTTT.

This chain's CDR3 is CASSTLQGSNEKLFF. CDR3 in DNA: TGTGCCAGCAGTACCCTACAGGGGTCTAATGAAAAACTGTTTTTT. The chain recombines TRBV6-1 with TRBJ1-4; 7 positions agree with TRBD1. The germline gives CDR1 MNHNS, CDR2 SASEGT. V gave up 5 bases and J gave up 3 bases; unmatched junction bases: 6. The CDR3 runs to 15 residues.

The chain joins TRBV11-2 to TRBJ2-2; a possible D gene is TRBD1 (6 bases). The CDR3 extends over 16 amino acids. CDR1 is SGHAT and CDR2 is FQNNGV in the germline V gene. V was pared by 3 bases and J by 0 bases, with 11 bases between. The CDR3 reads CASSFHGTTNTGELFF. DNA for the CDR3: TGTGCCAGCAGCTTTCACGGGACAACGAACACCGGGGAGCTGTTTTTT.

This sequence joins TRBV19 and TRBJ1-2, with 7 bases lining up with TRBD1. J gave up 3 bases and V 4 bases, and 2 bases lay outside the gene matches. In germline, CDR1 is LNHDA, CDR2 SQIVND (reference sequence). This CDR3 is 13 amino acids long. CDR3 sequence reads: CASSTGTDYGYTF. The CDR3 DNA sequence: TGTGCCAGTAGTACCGGGACAGACTATGGCTACACCTTC.

The chain links TRBV7-9 to TRBJ2-1, with 9 bases identical to TRBD2. After removal of 5 bases from V and 5 bases from J, the junction contained 7 bases not matched to a gene. Germline CDR1 and CDR2: SEHNR and FQNEAQ (reference sequence). The CDR3 has 15 amino acids. For the CDR3, the DNA is TGTGCCAGCAGCCCAGGGACTAGCCCCAACAATGAGCAGTTCTTC. Protein: CASSPGTSPNNEQFF. Full variable domain (remainder filled in from reference TRBV7-9 and TRBJ2-1): DTGVSQNPRHKITKRGQNVTFRCDPISEHNRLYWYRQTLGQGPEFLTYFQNEAQLEKSRLLSDRFSAERPKGSFSTLEIQRTEQGDSAMYLCASSPGTSPNNEQFFGPGTRLTVL.

In nucleotides, the CDR3 is TGCGCCAGCAGTGATCCCGGGACTAGCGGGACATCCTACGAGCAGTACTTC. It encodes CASSDPGTSGTSYEQYF. This chain links TRBV10-1 with TRBJ2-7; 13 nucleotides line up with TRBD2. There are 17 residues in the CDR3. Trimming took 3 bases from V and 1 from J; bases not matched to a gene: 6. Germline values: CDR1 WNHNN, CDR2 SYGVQD (reference sequence).

The V and J genes are TRBV7-2 and TRBJ2-7; D possibly corresponds to TRBD1 (5 bases). Germline V gene lookup returns CDR1 SGHTA and CDR2 FQGNSA. Trimming cost V 3 bases and J 0 bases, with 15 bases left between them. This CDR3 contains 16 residues. CDR3 sequence (DNA): TGTGCCAGCAGCTTCTGGGGCGGACCCCTCTCCTACGAGCAGTACTTC. This encodes CASSFWGGPLSYEQYF.

The chain couples TRBV19 to TRBJ2-2; D might be TRBD2 (6 bases). This CDR3 spans 16 amino acids. The germline V gene has CDR1 LNHDA and CDR2 SQIVND (reference sequence). Trimming took 2 bases from V and 3 from J, leaving 13 bases between them. The CDR3 sequence: CASSIFWGEDTGELFF. CDR3 nucleotide sequence: TGTGCCAGTAGTATATTCTGGGGGGAGGACACCGGGGAGCTGTTTTTT.

This sequence joins TRBV2 and TRBJ1-3, with D unresolved. The CDR3 has 12 residues. Germline-derived CDR1 and CDR2 are SNHLY and FYNNEI. Trimming took off 5 bases at V and 0 bases at J, with 2 bases between the two ends. The CDR3, as DNA: TGTGCCAGCAGTTTCTCTGGAAACACCATATATTTT. Residues: CASSFSGNTIYF.

V gene TRBV29-1 combines with J gene TRBJ1-2; 9 nucleotides match TRBD1. V gave up 6 bases and J gave up 5 bases; unmatched junction bases: 7. The CDR3 contains 13 residues. The V gene's germline CDR1 is SQVTM and CDR2 ANQGSEA. This chain's CDR3 is CSVRDRVGYGYTF. The CDR3 DNA is TGCAGCGTGAGGGACAGGGTGGGATATGGCTACACCTTC. Based on the CDR3 plus reference TRBV29-1 and TRBJ1-2, the full variable domain is SAVISQKPSRDICQRGTSLTIQCQVDSQVTMMFWYRQQPGQSLTLIATANQGSEATYESGFVIDKFPISRPNLTFSTLTVSNMSPEDSSIYLCSVRDRVGYGYTFGSGTRLTVV.

V and J are TRBV27 and TRBJ2-3, with D unclear. CDR3 length: 11 residues. Per germline, CDR1 MNHEY and CDR2 SMNVEV (reference sequence). Trimming left V 4 bases short and J 6 bases short, with 5 bases between. CDR3 nucleotides: TGTGCCAGCAGTTGGCGGGATACGCAGTATTTT. It translates to CASSWRDTQYF.

This chain connects TRBV23-1 to TRBJ2-4, with D hard to call. TRBV23-1 is assigned to the ORF class and has an uncertain function. This CDR3 spans 14 amino acids. With 3 bases removed from V and 1 base from J, the gap between germline ends came to 7 bases. DNA for the CDR3: TGCGCCAGCAGTCAGGGTCTCGCCAAAAACATTCAGTACTTC. It translates to CASSQGLAKNIQYF.